One sample yielded the 11 T cell receptor beta chains listed below, sequenced in a study of cytomegalovirus exposure and HLA in healthy donors. The PCR contained 60 Vbeta and 13 Jbeta primers. The protocol was immunoSEQ multiplex PCR, while the TCRdb copy is restricted to in-frame clones and leaves out a portion. The sample has fewer than 150,000 clones, approximately 80% seen once. The sample comprised PBMCs. These receptors came from a young man in good health and CMV-seronegative.

The chain combines TRBV27 with TRBJ2-7, with 8 bases that match TRBD2. Germline CDR1 is MNHEY and CDR2 is SMNVEV (reference sequence). This CDR3 comprises 14 residues. V lost 7 bases to trimming and J lost 5 bases; unmatched junction nucleotides: 10. The CDR3 coding sequence is TGTGCCAGCACGGCAGGGCGGGAGGACGACGAGCAGTACTTC. This gives the protein CASTAGREDDEQYF.

The chain employs TRBV5-1 and TRBJ1-2; TRBD1 matches at 9 bases. With 2 bases clipped from V and 12 bases from J, the junction kept 11 bases outside the gene matches. Germline V gives CDR1 SGHRS, CDR2 YFSETQ. This CDR3 has 14 amino acids. CDR3 sequence reads: CASSFNAGTGSHTF. CDR3 in DNA: TGCGCCAGCAGCTTTAACGCCGGGACAGGGAGTCACACCTTC. The entire variable domain, with the rest obtained from reference TRBV5-1 and TRBJ1-2, is as follows: KAGVTQTPRYLIKTRGQQVTLSCSPISGHRSVSWYQQTPGQGLQFLFEYFSETQRNKGNFPGRFSGRQFSNSRSEMNVSTLELGDSALYLCASSFNAGTGSHTFGSGTRLTVV.

The J gene is TRBJ1-4, the V gene TRBV7-2, with D unresolved. CDR1 SGHTA and CDR2 FQGNSA come from the germline V gene. With 9 bases removed from V and 7 bases from J, the gap between germline ends came to 21 bases. The CDR3 has 15 residues. As DNA, the CDR3 is TGTGCCAGTAGCAGTAAGATTTGGCCCACTGAAAAACTGTTTTTT. As protein: CASSSKIWPTEKLFF. Full variable domain (outside the CDR3, taken from reference TRBV7-2 and TRBJ1-4): GAGVSQSPSNKVTEKGKDVELRCDPISGHTALYWYRQSLGQGLEFLIYFQGNSAPDKSGLPSDRFSAERTGGSVSTLTIQRTQQEDSAVYLCASSSKIWPTEKLFFGSGTQLSVL.

V is TRBV6-1 and J is TRBJ2-3, with 7 positions matching TRBD1. This CDR3 region has 12 residues. Germline CDR1 and CDR2: MNHNS and SASEGT. Losses at the gene ends were 6 bases for V and 9 bases for J; bases not matched to a gene: 6. CDR3 residues: CASRPRGGTQYF. DNA for the CDR3: TGTGCCAGCAGACCTAGAGGGGGCACGCAGTATTTT.

The rearrangement joins TRBV9 to TRBJ1-1, with a weak D call TRBD1 (5 bases). The germline V gene encodes CDR1 SGDLS and CDR2 YYNGEE. Trimming pared 4 bases from V and 0 bases from J, leaving 13 bases between. The CDR3 runs 15 residues. CDR3 in DNA: TGTGCCAGCAGCCCGCGACAGTTCTTGAACACTGAAGCTTTCTTT. Protein: CASSPRQFLNTEAFF. The full variable domain, in which reference TRBV9 and TRBJ1-1 provide the parts outside the CDR3, is DSGVTQTPKHLITATGQRVTLRCSPRSGDLSVYWYQQSLDQGLQFLIQYYNGEERAKGNILERFSAQQFPDLHSELNLSSLELGDSALYFCASSPRQFLNTEAFFGQGTRLTVV.

The sample holds one count of this clone. The junction and the germline gene differ at one end; a read error may be behind it. This sequence joins TRBV7-8 and TRBJ1-4, with 9 bases fitting TRBD1. The germline gives CDR1 SGHVS, CDR2 FQNEAQ. This CDR3 has 12 amino acids. The CDR3 loop is CASSSSDRGEHF. CDR3 DNA: TGTGCCAGCAGCTCCAGCGACAGGGGGGAGCATTTT. Full variable domain (missing parts from reference TRBV7-8 and TRBJ1-4): GAGVSQSPRYKVAKRGQDVALRCDPISGHVSLFWYQQALGQGPEFLTYFQNEAQLDKSGLPSDRFFAERPEGSVSTLKIQRTQQEDSAVYLCASSSSDRGEHFGSGTQLSVL.

This chain joins TRBV28 and TRBJ1-5; the D is unclear. There are 15 residues in the CDR3. Trimming cost V 5 bases and J 2 bases, with 13 bases left between them. The germline CDR1 and CDR2 sequences are MDHEN and SYDVKM. The CDR3 DNA follows: TGTGCCAGCAGTCCCGGAGATAGAGGCAATCAGCCCCAGCATTTT. Translating it yields CASSPGDRGNQPQHF.

The V call is TRBV5-4, the J call TRBJ2-1; D unclear. Between the trimmed V and J ends, which lost 3 bases and 1 base, there was a span of 8 bases. This CDR3 comprises 14 residues. Germline CDR1 and CDR2: SGHNT and YYREEE (reference sequence). The CDR3 is CASSSKTSYNEQFF. The CDR3 DNA is TGTGCCAGCAGCTCCAAGACTTCCTACAATGAGCAGTTCTTC.

This clone was seen once. The chain recombines TRBV7-2 with TRBJ1-2, with a weak D call TRBD1 (6 bases). V was cut by 0 bases and J by 6 bases, with 20 bases left in between. This CDR3 is built from 17 residues. The germline V gene encodes CDR1 SGHTA and CDR2 FQGNSA. The CDR3 coding sequence is TGTGCCAGCAGCTTAGCCCCGGAGTATTCAGGGGTTGATGGCTACACCTTC. This translates into CASSLAPEYSGVDGYTF.

This rearrangement joins TRBV27 to TRBJ2-3; 10 positions match TRBD2. Germline lookup yields CDR1 MNHEY and CDR2 SMNVEV (reference sequence). Germline trimming cut 3 bases from V and 4 bases from J; bases unmatched to any gene: 13. This CDR3 has 18 amino acids. CDR3 sequence: CASSLAFGSGRDADTQYF. The CDR3 DNA is TGTGCCAGCAGTTTGGCGTTCGGAAGCGGGAGGGACGCAGATACGCAGTATTTT.

This chain links TRBV5-4 with TRBJ2-5; 8 bases fit TRBD1. The CDR3 is made up of 16 amino acids. After removal of 0 bases from V and 2 bases from J, the junction contained 6 bases not matched to a gene. Germline CDR1 SGHNT, CDR2 YYREEE (reference sequence). As DNA, the CDR3 is TGTGCCAGCAGCTTGGCGAGACAGGGGAAACAAGAGACCCAGTACTTC. This encodes CASSLARQGKQETQYF.